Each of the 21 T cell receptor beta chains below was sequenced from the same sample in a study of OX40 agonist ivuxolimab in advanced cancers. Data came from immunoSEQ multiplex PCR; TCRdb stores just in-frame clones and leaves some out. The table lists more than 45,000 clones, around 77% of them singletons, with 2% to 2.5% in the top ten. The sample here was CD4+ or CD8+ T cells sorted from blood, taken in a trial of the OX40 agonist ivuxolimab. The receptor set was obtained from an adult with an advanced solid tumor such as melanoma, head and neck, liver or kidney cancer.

The DNA for the CDR3 is TGCAGCGCTGTAAACCCGGGACATTGGACAGATACGCAGTATTTT. Protein sequence: CSAVNPGHWTDTQYF. The gene calls are TRBV29-1 and TRBJ2-3; possible D gene TRBD1, 6 bases. From germline, CDR1 is SQVTM and CDR2 ANQGSEA. CDR3 length equals 15 residues. The germline V and J ends were trimmed by 7 bases and 3 bases, with 20 bases remaining between them.

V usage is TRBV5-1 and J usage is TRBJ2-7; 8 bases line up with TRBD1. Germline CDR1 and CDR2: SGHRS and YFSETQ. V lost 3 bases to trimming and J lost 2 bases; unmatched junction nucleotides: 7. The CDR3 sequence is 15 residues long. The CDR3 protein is CASSSADRGPYEQYF. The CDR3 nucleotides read TGCGCCAGCAGCTCGGCTGACAGGGGACCCTACGAGCAGTACTTC.

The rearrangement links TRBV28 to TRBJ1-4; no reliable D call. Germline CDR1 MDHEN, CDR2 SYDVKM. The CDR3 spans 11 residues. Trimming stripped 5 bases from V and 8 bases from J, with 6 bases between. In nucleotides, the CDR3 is TGTGCCAGCAGTGAGCGGGAAAAACTGTTTTTT. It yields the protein CASSEREKLFF.

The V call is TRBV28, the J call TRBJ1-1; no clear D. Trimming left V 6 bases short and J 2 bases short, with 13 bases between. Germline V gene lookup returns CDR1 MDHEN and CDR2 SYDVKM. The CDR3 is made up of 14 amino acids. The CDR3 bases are TGTGCCAGCAGCCCATTTAGGGCTAACACTGAAGCTTTCTTT. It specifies CASSPFRANTEAFF.

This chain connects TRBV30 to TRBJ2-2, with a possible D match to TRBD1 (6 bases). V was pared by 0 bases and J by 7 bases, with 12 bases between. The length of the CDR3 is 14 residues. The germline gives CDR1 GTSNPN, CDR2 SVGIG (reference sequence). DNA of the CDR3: TGTGCCTGGAGTGTACGAAGGGGGAACGGGGAGCTGTTTTTT. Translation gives CAWSVRRGNGELFF.

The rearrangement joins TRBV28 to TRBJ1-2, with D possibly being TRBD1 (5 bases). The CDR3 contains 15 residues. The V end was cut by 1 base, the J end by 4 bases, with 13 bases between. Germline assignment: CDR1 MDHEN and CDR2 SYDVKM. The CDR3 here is CASSLSQGIPYGYTF. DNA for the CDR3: TGTGCCAGCAGTTTATCCCAGGGCATCCCCTATGGCTACACCTTC.

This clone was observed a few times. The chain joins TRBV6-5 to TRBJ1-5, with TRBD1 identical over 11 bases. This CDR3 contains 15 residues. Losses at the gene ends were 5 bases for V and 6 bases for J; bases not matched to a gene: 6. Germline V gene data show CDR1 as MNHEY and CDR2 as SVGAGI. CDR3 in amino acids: CASSVGQGVGQPQHF. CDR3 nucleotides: TGTGCCAGCAGTGTGGGACAGGGGGTAGGTCAGCCCCAGCATTTT.

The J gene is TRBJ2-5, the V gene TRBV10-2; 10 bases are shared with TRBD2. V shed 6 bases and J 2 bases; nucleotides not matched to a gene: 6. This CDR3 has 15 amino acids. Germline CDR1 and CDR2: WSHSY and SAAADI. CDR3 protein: CASRILAGAQETQYF. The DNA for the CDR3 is TGCGCCAGCAGGATCCTAGCGGGAGCTCAAGAGACCCAGTACTTC.

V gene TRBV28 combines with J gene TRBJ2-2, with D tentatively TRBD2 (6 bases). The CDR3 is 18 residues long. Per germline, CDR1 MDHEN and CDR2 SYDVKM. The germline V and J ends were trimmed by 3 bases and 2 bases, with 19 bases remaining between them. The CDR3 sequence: CASSLVWRDQTNTGELFF. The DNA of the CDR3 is TGTGCCAGCAGTTTGGTATGGAGGGACCAAACAAACACCGGGGAGCTGTTTTTT.

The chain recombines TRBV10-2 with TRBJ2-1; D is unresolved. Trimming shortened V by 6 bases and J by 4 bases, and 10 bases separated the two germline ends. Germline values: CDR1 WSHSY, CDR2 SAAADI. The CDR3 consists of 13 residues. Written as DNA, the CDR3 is TGCGCCAGCAGGACGTTCGTGTACAATGAGCAGTTCTTC. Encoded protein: CASRTFVYNEQFF.

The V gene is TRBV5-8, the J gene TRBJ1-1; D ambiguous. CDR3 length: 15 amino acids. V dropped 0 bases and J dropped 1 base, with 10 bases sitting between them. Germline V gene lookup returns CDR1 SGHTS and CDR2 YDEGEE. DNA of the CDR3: TGTGCCAGCAGCTTGGTTCGGGGAACGAACACTGAAGCTTTCTTT. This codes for CASSLVRGTNTEAFF.

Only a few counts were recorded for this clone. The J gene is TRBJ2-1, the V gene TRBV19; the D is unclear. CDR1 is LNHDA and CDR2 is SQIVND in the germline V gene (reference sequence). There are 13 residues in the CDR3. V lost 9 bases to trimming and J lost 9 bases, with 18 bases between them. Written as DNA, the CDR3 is TGTGCCAGCGGGTTAGTGTATCCGGGTGAGCAGTTCTTC. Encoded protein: CASGLVYPGEQFF.

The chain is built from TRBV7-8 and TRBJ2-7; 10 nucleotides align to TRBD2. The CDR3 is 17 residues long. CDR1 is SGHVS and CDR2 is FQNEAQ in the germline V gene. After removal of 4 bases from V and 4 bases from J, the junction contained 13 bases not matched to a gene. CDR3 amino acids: CASSSTARTSGKYEQYF. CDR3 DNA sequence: TGTGCCAGCAGCTCAACCGCCAGGACTAGCGGAAAGTACGAGCAGTACTTC.

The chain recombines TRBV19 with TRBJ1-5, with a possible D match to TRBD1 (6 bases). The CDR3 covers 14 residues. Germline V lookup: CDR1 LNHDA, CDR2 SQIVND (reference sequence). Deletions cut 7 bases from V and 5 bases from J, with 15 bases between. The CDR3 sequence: CASTSGAGDQPQHF. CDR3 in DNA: TGTGCCAGTACCTCAGGGGCAGGGGATCAGCCCCAGCATTTT.

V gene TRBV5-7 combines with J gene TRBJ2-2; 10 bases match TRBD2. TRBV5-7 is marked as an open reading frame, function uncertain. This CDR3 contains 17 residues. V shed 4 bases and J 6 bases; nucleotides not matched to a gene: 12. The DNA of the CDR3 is TGTGCCAGCAGCCTTTTGAGCGGGAGGGCCGTCGCCGGGGAGCTGTTTTTT. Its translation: CASSLLSGRAVAGELFF.

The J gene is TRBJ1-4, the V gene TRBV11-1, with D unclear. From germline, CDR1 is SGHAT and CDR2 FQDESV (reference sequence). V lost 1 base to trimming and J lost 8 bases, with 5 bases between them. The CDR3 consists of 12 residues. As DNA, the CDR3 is TGTGCCAGCAGCTTAGAGGGCGAAAAACTGTTTTTT. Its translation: CASSLEGEKLFF.

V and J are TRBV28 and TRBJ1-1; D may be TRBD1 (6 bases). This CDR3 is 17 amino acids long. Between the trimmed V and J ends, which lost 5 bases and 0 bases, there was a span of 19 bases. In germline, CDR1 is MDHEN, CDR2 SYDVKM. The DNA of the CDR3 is TGTGCCAGCAGTCCACCCCGGGACACAGATCTGAACACTGAAGCTTTCTTT. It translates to CASSPPRDTDLNTEAFF.

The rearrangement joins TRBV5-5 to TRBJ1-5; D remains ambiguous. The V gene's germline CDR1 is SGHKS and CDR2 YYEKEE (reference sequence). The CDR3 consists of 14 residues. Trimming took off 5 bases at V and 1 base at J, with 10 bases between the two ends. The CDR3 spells CASRERLSNQPQHF. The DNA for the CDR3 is TGTGCCAGCAGGGAGAGACTAAGCAATCAGCCCCAGCATTTT.

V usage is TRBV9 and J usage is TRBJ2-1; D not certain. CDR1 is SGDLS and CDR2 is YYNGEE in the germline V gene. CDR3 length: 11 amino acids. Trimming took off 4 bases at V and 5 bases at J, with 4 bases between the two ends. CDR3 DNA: TGTGCCAGCAGCCCCCACAATGAGCAGTTCTTC. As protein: CASSPHNEQFF.

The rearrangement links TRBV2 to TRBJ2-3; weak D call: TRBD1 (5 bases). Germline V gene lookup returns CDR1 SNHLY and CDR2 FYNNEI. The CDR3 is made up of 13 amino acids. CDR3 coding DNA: TGTGCGCTAAACGGCATAGGGGCAGATACGCAGTATTTT. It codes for CALNGIGADTQYF. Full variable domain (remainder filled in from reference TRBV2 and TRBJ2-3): EPEVTQTPSHQVTQMGQEVILRCVPISNHLYFYWYRQILGQKVEFLVSFYNNEISEKSEIFDDQFSVERPDGSNFTLKIRSTKLEDSAMYFCALNGIGADTQYFGPGTRLTVL.

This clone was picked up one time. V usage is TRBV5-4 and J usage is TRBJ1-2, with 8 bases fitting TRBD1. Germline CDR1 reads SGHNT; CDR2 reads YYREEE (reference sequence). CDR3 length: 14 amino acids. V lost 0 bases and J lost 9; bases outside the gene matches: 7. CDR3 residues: CASSLGDRGLSYTF. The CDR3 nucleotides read TGTGCCAGCAGCTTGGGAGACAGGGGTCTTAGCTACACCTTC.